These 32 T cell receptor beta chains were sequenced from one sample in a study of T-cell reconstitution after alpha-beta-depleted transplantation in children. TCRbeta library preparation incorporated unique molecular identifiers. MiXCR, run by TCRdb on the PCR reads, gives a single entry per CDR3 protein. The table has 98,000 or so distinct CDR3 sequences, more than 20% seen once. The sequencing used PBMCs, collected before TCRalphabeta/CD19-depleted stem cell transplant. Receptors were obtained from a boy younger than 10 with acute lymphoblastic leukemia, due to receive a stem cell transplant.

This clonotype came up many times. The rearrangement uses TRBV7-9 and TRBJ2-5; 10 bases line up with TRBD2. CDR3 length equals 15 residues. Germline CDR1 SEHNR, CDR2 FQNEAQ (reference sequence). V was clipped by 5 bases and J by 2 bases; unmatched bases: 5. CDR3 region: CASSRTSGGQETQYF. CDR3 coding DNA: TGTGCCAGCAGCCGGACTAGCGGAGGTCAAGAGACCCAGTACTTC.

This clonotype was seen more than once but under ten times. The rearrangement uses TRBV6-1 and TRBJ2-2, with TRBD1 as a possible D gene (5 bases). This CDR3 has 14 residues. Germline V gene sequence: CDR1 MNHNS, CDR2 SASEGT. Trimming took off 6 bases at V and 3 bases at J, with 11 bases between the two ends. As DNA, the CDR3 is TGTGCCAGCAGGGAGACAGTTCACACCGGGGAGCTGTTTTTT. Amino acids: CASRETVHTGELFF.

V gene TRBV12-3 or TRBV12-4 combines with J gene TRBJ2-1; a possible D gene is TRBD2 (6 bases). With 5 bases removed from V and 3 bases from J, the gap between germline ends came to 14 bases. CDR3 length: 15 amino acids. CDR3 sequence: CASSSGGTFYNEQFF. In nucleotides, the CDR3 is TGTGCCAGCAGTAGCGGAGGGACTTTCTACAATGAGCAGTTCTTC.

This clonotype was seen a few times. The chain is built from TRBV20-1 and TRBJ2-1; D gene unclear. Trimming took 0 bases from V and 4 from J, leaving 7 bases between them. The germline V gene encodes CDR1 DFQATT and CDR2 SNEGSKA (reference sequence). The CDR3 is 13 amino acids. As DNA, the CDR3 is TGCAGTGCTAGAGATCTGGAATACAATGAGCAGTTCTTC. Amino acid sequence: CSARDLEYNEQFF.

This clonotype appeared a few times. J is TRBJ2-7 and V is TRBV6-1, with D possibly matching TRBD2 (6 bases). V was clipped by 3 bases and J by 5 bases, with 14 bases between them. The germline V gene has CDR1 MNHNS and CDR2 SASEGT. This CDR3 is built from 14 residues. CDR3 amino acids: CASSDGRRGDEQYF. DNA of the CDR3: TGTGCCAGCAGTGATGGACGGAGGGGAGACGAGCAGTACTTC.

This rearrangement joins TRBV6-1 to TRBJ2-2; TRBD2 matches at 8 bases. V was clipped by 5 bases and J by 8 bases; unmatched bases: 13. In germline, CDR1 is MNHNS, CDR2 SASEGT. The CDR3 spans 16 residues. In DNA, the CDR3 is TGTGCCAGCAGTCCCGGGACTAGTGGGCCATTAGGGGAGCTGTTTTTT. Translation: CASSPGTSGPLGELFF.

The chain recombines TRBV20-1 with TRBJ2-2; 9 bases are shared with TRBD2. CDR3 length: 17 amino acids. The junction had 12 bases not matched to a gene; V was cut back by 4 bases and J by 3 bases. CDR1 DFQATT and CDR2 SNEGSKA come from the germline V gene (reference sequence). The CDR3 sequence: CSAKTSGGALDTGELFF. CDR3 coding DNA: TGCAGTGCTAAGACTAGCGGAGGGGCCTTGGACACCGGGGAGCTGTTTTTT.

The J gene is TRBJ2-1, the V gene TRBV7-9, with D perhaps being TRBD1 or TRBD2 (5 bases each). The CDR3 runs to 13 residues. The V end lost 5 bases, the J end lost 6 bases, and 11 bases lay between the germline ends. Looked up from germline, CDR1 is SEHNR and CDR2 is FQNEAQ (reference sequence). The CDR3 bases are TGTGCCAGCAGCACTGGGACCCGCAATGAGCAGTTCTTC. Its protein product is CASSTGTRNEQFF.

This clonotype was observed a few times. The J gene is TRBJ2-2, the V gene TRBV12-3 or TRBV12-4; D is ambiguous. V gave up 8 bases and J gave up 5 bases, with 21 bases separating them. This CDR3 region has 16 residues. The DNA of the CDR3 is TGTGCCAGCGGTACGAGAGGCTCGGTTCATACCGGGGAGCTGTTTTTT. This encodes CASGTRGSVHTGELFF.

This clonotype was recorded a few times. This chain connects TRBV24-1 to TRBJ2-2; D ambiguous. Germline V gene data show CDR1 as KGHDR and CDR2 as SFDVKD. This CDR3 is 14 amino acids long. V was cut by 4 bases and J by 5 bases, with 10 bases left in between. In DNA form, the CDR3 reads TGTGCCACCAGTGAAACCCGAAGGACCGGGGAGCTGTTTTTT. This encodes CATSETRRTGELFF.

The CDR3 coding sequence is TGCGCCAGCAGCTTTGGACCCGACGGGAGCCTATACGAGCAGTACTTC. Protein: CASSFGPDGSLYEQYF. V is TRBV5-1 and J is TRBJ2-7, with D maybe TRBD2 (6 bases). The germline V gene has CDR1 SGHRS and CDR2 YFSETQ. The CDR3 length is 16 residues. The V end lost 2 bases, the J end lost 4 bases, and 19 bases lay between the germline ends. Together with reference TRBV5-1 and TRBJ2-7, the CDR3 gives the full variable domain: KAGVTQTPRYLIKTRGQQVTLSCSPISGHRSVSWYQQTPGQGLQFLFEYFSETQRNKGNFPGRFSGRQFSNSRSEMNVSTLELGDSALYLCASSFGPDGSLYEQYFGPGTRLTVT.

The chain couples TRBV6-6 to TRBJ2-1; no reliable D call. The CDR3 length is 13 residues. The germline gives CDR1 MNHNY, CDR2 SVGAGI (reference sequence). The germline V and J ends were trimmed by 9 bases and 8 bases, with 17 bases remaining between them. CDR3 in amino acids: CASSYRIRDEQFF. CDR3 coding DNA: TGTGCCAGTTCCTACCGGATTAGGGATGAGCAGTTCTTC.

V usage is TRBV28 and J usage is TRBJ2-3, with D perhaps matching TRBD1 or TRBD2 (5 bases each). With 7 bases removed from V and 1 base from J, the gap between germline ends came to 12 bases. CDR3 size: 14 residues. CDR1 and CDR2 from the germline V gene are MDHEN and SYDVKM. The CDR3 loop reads CASTGDGRTDTQYF. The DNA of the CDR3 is TGTGCCAGCACCGGGGACGGCCGCACAGATACGCAGTATTTT.

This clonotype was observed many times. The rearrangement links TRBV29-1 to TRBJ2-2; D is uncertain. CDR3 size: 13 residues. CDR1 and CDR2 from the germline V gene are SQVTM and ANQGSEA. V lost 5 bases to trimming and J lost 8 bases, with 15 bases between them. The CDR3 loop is CSVRPGRRGELFF. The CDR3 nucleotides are TGCAGCGTTCGACCGGGCCGCAGAGGGGAGCTGTTTTTT.

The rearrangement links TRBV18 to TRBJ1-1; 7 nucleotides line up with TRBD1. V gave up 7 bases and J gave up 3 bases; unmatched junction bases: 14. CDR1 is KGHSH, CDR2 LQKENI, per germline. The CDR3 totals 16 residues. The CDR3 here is CASFSSGGGQDTEAFF. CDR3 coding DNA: TGTGCCAGCTTCTCGAGCGGCGGAGGACAGGACACTGAAGCTTTCTTT.

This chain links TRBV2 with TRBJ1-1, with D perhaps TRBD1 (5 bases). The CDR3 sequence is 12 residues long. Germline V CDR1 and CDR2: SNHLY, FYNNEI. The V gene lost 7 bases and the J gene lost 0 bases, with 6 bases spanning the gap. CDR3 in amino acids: CASTGMNTEAFF. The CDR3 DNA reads TGTGCCAGCACAGGGATGAACACTGAAGCTTTCTTT.

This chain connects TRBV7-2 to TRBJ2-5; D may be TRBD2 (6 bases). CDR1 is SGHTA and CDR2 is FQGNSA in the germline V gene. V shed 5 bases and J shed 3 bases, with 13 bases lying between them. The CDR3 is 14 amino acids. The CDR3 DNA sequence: TGTGCCAGCAGCCTGGGGCTAGCGAAAGAGACCCAGTACTTC. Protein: CASSLGLAKETQYF.

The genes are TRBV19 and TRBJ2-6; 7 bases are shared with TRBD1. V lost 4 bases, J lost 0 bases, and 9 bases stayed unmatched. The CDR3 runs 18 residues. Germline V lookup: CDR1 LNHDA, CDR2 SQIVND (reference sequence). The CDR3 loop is CASSTETGRSSGANVLTF. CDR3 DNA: TGTGCCAGTAGTACTGAGACAGGGAGAAGCTCTGGGGCCAACGTCCTGACTTTC.

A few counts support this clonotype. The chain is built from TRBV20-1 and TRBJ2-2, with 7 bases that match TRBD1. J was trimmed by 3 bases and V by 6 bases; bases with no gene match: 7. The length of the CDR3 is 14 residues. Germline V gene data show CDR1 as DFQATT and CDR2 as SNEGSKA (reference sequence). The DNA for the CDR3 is TGCAGTGCCTTAGTGGGACAGTACACCGGGGAGCTGTTTTTT. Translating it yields CSALVGQYTGELFF.

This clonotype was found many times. The CDR3 coding sequence is TGTGCCAGCGGGCTTCCTTACAGGGGCGAGCAGTACTTC. Translated: CASGLPYRGEQYF. The J gene is TRBJ2-7, the V gene TRBV27; 7 bases fit TRBD1. Germline-derived CDR1 and CDR2 are MNHEY and SMNVEV (reference sequence). Germline trimming cut 8 bases from V and 6 bases from J; bases unmatched to any gene: 10. The CDR3 consists of 13 residues.

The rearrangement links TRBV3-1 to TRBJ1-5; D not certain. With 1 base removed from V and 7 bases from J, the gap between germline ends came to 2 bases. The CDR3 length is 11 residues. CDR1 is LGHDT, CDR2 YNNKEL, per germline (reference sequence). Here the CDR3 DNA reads TGTGCCAGCAGCCAAGGACAGCCCCAGCATTTT. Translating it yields CASSQGQPQHF.

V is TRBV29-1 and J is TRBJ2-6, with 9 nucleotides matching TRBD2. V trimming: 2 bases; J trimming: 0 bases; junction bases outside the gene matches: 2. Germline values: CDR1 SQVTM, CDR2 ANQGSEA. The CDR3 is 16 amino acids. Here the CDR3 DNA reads TGCAGCGTTGAACTAGCGGGGTTCTCTGGGGCCAACGTCCTGACTTTC. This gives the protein CSVELAGFSGANVLTF. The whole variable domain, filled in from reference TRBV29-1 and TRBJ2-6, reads SAVISQKPSRDICQRGTSLTIQCQVDSQVTMMFWYRQQPGQSLTLIATANQGSEATYESGFVIDKFPISRPNLTFSTLTVSNMSPEDSSIYLCSVELAGFSGANVLTFGAGSRLTVL.

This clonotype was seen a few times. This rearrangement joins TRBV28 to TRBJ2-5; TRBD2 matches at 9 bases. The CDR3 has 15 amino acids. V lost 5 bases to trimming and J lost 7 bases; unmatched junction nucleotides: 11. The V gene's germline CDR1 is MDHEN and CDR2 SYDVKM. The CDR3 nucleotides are TGTGCCAGCAGTACCACCGGGACTAGCTTCCGGACCCAGTACTTC. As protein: CASSTTGTSFRTQYF.

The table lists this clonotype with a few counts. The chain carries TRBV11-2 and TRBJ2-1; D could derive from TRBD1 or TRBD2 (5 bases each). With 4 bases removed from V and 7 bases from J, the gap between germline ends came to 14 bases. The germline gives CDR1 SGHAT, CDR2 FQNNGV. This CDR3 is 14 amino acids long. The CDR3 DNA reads TGTGCCAGCAGCTGGTACCGGGACCCTAATGAGCAGTTCTTC. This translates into CASSWYRDPNEQFF. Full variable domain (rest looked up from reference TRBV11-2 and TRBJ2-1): EAGVAQSPRYKIIEKRQSVAFWCNPISGHATLYWYQQILGQGPKLLIQFQNNGVVDDSQLPKDRFSAERLKGVDSTLKIQPAKLEDSAVYLCASSWYRDPNEQFFGPGTRLTVL.

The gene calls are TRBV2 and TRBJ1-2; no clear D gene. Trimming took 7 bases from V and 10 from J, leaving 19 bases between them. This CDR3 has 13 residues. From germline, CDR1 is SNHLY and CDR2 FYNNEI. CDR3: CASMSRWTMDYTF. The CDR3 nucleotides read TGTGCCAGCATGAGCAGGTGGACTATGGACTACACCTTC.

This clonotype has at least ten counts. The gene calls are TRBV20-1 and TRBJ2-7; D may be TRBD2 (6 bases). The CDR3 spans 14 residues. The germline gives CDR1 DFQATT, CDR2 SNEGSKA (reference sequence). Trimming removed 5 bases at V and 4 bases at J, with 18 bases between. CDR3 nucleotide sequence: TGCAGTGCTCTTAGCGGAGGGGATCCGTACGAGCAGTACTTC. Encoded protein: CSALSGGDPYEQYF.

The CDR3: CAIIGPDPEYF. The CDR3 bases are TGTGCCATCATCGGGCCGGACCCCGAGTACTTC. This chain connects TRBV10-3 to TRBJ2-7; no reliable D call. The V gene lost 7 bases and the J gene lost 11 bases, with 15 bases spanning the gap. The germline CDR1 and CDR2 sequences are ENHRY and SYGVKD. The CDR3 runs to 11 residues.

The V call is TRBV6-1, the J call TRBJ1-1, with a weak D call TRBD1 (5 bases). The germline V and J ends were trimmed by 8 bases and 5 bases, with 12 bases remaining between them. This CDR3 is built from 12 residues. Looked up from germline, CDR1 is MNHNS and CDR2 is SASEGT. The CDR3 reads CASLGRTTEAFF. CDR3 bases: TGTGCCAGCCTGGGACGGACGACTGAAGCTTTCTTT.

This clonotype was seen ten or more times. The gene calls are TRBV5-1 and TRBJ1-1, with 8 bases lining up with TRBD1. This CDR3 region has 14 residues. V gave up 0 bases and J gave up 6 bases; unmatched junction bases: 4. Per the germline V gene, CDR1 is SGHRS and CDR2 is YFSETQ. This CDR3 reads CASSLGQGSPEAFF. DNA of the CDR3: TGCGCCAGCAGCTTGGGACAGGGGTCCCCTGAAGCTTTCTTT.

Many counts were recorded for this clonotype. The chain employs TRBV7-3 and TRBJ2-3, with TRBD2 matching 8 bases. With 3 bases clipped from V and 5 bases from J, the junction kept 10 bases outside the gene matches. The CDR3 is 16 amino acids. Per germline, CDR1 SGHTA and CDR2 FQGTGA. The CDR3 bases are TGTGCCAGCAGCTTGGCACTAGCGGAGGGGCTAGATACGCAGTATTTT. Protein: CASSLALAEGLDTQYF.

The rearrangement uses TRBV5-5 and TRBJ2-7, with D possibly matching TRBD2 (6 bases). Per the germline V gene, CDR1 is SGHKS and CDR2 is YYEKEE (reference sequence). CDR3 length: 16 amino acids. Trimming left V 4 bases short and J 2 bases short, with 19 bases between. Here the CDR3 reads CASSPSGGGATYEQYF. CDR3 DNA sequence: TGTGCCAGCAGCCCGTCGGGCGGAGGGGCCACCTACGAGCAGTACTTC. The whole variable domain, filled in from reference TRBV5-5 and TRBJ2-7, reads DAGVTQSPTHLIKTRGQQVTLRCSPISGHKSVSWYQQVLGQGPQFIFQYYEKEERGRGNFPDRFSARQFPNYSSELNVNALLLGDSALYLCASSPSGGGATYEQYFGPGTRLTVT.

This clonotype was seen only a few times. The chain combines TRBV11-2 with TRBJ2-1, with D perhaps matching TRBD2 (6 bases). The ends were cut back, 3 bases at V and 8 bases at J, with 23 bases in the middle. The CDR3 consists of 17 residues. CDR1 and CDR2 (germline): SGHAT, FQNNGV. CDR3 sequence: CASSLEPGLQVIDEQFF. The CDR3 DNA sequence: TGTGCCAGCAGCTTGGAACCGGGACTTCAAGTTATCGATGAGCAGTTCTTC. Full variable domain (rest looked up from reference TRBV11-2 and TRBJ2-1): EAGVAQSPRYKIIEKRQSVAFWCNPISGHATLYWYQQILGQGPKLLIQFQNNGVVDDSQLPKDRFSAERLKGVDSTLKIQPAKLEDSAVYLCASSLEPGLQVIDEQFFGPGTRLTVL.